This TCR beta chain was recorded in a study of cytomegalovirus exposure and HLA in healthy donors. This PCR relied on a set of 60 Vbeta primers and 13 Jbeta primers. Method: immunoSEQ multiplex PCR; TCRdb's copy keeps in-frame clones and lacks some. The data hold about 130,000 clones, with roughly 70% observed a single time. Trimming cost V 4 bases and J 11 bases, with 8 bases left between them. CDR3 size: 11 residues. Per the germline V gene, CDR1 is MNHNS and CDR2 is SASEGT. Concerning this clone: What it recognizes is unknown.

The study, taken as a whole, reports: In a later analysis, the majority of CMV-associated beta chains seemingly showed HLA restriction. The classifier was said to identify cytomegalovirus status with high specificity and sensitivity.

This TCR derives from a man younger than 45 in good health and CMV-seronegative. Sequencing input: PBMCs. This chain joins TRBV6-1 and TRBJ1-4; D not resolved. The CDR3 nucleotides are TGTGCCAGCAGTGCCGGGAAGAAACTGTTTTTT. Protein product: CASSAGKKLFF.